This T cell receptor beta chain was obtained from a study of cytomegalovirus exposure and HLA in healthy donors. Study-wide results and limits: V- and J-gene trimming of TCR beta was linked (in a later analysis) to a missense DCLRE1C variant. Indistinguishable V segments, including TRBV6-2 and TRBV6-3, were excluded. In a later analysis, across HLA loci, associated TCR counts were highest for DRB1, lowest for HLA-C.

Comments on this clone: Its antigen remains unidentified.

The PCR had 60 Vbeta and 13 Jbeta primers. Measured with immunoSEQ multiplex PCR; TCRdb has only the in-frame clones, and not every one. The profile shows about 150,000 clones, 84% of them singletons. This CDR3 spans 16 amino acids. Germline V lookup: CDR1 MGHRA, CDR2 YSYEKL. The chain joins TRBV4-1 to TRBJ2-5; the match to TRBD1 covers 9 bases. The DNA end favors TRBJ2-7, so the J call may be wrong. The TCR sequence derives from a boy younger than 10 in good health and CMV-seronegative. Source material: PBMCs. In DNA, the CDR3 is TGCGCCAGCAGCCAAACCCTGGGACAGGGAACCTACGAGCAGTACTTC. Protein sequence: CASSQTLGQGTYEQYF.